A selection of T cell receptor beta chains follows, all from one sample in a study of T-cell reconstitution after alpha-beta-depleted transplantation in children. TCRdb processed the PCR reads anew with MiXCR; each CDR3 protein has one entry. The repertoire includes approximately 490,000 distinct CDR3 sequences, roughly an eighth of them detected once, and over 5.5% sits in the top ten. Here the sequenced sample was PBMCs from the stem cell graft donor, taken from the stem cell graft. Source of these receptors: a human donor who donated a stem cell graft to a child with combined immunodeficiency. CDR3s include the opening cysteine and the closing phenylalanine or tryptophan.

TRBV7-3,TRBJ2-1,CASSLTLNEQFF
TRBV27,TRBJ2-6,CASSSTKGGFSGANVLTF
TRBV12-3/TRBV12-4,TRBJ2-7,CASSLVSRSGYEQYF
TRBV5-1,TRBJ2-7,CASSLEASGGAPYEQYF
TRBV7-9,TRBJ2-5,CASSLYAGRGETQYF
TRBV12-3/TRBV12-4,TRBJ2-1,CASSFRFFDEQFF
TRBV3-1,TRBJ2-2,CASSQARLPWGQGNTGELFF
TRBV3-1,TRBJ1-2,CASSQRLSQEAGSNYGYTF
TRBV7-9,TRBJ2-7,CASSFFRRLDIYEQYF
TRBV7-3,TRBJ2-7,CASSPPRDTHEQYF
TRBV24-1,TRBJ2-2,CATSDYGTATGELFF
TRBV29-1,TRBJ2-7,CSVGASGGRYEQYF
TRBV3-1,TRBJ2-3,CASSQGWASGGVGDTQYF
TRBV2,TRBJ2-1,CASKRGTSNYNEQFF
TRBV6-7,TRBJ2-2,CASTPRKSDTGELFF
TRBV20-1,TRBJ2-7,CSARDPTGINYEQYF
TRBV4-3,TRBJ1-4,CASSPGTVKPQNEKLFF
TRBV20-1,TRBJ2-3,CSARAGTGGSTDTQYF
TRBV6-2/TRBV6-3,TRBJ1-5,CASSYGENQPQHF
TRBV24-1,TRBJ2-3,CATSDRTDTQYF
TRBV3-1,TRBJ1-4,CAIRRGRQGAFPTNEKLFF
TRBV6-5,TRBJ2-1,CASSSLADPTNEQFF
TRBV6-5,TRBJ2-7,CASGRAPRDQYF
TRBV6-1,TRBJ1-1,CASRPWGDEQTEAFF
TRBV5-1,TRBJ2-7,CASSLGQGSLEEQYF
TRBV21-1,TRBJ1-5,CATGQGGNQPQHF
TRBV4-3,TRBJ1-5,CASSQEVQSNQPQHF
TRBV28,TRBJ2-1,CASFGGGALGEQFF
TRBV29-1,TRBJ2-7,CSVTGGLAYEQYF
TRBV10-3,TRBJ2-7,CAISGDRGYEQYF
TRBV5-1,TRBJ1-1,CASSPDRGRNTEAFF
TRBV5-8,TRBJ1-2,CASSLLVTGVGYTF
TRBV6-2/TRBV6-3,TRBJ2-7,CASSRIKSRLTDEQYF
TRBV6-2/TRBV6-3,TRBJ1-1,CASSFGTVAFF
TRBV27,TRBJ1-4,CASSLTGFGDEKLFF
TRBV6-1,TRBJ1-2,CASSEAAYGYTF
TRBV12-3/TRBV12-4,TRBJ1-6,CASRLDSYNSPLHF
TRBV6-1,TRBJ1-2,CASTSYEGSYGYTF
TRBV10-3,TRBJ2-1,CAISESKRGVQYNEQFF
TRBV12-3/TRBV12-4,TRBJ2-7,CASSTLHEQYF
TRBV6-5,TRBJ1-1,CASSSSVGTEAFF
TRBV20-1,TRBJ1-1,CSARGVTGMQKAFF
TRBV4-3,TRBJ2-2,CASSQLENTGELFF
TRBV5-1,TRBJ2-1,CASSNQEPKEFF
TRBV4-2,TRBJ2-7,CTSSPSEGLKKWVYEQYF
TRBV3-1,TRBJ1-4,CASSRDRAEKLFF
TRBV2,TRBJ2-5,CASSEFGVRRETQYF
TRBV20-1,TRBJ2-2,CSARVTRETGELFF
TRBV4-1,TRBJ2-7,CASSQQLAGGPSYEQYF
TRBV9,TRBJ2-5,CASKSGEQETQYF
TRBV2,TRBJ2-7,CASSAGTAVSYEQYF
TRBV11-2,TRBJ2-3,CASSRIGTLGTDTQYF